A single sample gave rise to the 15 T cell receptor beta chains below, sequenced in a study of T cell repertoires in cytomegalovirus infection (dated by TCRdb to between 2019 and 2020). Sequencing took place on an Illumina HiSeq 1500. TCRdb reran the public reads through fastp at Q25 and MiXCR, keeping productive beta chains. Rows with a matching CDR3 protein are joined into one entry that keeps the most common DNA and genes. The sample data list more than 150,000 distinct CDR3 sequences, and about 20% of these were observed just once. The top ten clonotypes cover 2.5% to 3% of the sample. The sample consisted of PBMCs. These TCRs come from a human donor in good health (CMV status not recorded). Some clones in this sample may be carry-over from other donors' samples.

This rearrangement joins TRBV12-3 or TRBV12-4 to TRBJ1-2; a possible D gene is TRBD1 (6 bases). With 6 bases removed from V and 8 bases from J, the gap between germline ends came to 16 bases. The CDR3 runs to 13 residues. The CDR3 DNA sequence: TGTGCCAGCAGGTCACAGGGTTTGGGCGGCTACACCTTC. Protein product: CASRSQGLGGYTF.

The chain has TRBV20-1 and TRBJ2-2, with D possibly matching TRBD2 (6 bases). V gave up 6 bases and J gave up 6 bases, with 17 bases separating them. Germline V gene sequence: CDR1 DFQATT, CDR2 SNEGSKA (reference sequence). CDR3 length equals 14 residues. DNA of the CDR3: TGCAGTGCACGGGGGACCCTGAAGGCCGGGGAGCTGTTTTTT. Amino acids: CSARGTLKAGELFF.

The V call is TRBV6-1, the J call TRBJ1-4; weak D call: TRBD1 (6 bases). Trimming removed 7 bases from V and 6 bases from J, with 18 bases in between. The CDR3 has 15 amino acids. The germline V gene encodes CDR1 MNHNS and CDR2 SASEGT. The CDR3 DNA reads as TGTGCCAGCATTGGAAGAGGGGGGGGATATGAAAAACTGTTTTTT. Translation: CASIGRGGGYEKLFF.

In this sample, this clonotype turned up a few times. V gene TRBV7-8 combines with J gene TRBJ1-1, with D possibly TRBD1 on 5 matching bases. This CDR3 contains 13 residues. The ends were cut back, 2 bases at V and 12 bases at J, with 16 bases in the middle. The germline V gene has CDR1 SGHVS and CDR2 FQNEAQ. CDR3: CASSLSRDGRTFF. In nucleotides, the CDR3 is TGTGCCAGCAGCTTAAGCAGGGACGGAAGAACTTTCTTT.

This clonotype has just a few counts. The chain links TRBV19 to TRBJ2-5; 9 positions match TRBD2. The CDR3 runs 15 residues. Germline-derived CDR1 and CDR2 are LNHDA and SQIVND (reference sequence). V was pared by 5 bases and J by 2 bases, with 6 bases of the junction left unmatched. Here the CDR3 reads CASSPTAGGQETQYF. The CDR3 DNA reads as TGTGCCAGTAGTCCGACAGCGGGGGGACAAGAGACCCAGTACTTC.

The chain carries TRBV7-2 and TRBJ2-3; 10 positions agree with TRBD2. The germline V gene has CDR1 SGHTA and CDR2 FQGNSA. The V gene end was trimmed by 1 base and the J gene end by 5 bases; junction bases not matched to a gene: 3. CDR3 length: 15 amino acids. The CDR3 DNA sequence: TGTGCCAGCAGCTTAGGTAGCGGGAGGCAAGATACGCAGTATTTT. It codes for CASSLGSGRQDTQYF. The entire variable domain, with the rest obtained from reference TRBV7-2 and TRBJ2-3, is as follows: GAGVSQSPSNKVTEKGKDVELRCDPISGHTALYWYRQSLGQGLEFLIYFQGNSAPDKSGLPSDRFSAERTGGSVSTLTIQRTQQEDSAVYLCASSLGSGRQDTQYFGPGTRLTVL.

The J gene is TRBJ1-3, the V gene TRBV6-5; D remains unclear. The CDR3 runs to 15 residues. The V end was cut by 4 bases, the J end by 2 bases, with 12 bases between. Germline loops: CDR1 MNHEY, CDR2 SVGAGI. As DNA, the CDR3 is TGTGCCAGCAGTTCGGTCTTTACCCCTGGAAACACCATATATTTT. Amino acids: CASSSVFTPGNTIYF.

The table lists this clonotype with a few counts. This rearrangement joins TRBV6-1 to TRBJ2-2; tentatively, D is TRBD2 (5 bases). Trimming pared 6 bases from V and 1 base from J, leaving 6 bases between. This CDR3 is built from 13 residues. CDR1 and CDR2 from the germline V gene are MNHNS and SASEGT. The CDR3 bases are TGTGCCAGCAGGGGAGAGAACACCGGGGAGCTGTTTTTT. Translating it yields CASRGENTGELFF.

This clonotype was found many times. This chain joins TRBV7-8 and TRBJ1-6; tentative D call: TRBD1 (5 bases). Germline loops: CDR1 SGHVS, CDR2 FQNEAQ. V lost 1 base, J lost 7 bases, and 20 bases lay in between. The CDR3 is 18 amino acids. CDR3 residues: CASSLEREGRRLNSPLHF. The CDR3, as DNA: TGTGCCAGCAGCTTAGAAAGGGAGGGACGGCGACTAAATTCACCCCTCCACTTT.

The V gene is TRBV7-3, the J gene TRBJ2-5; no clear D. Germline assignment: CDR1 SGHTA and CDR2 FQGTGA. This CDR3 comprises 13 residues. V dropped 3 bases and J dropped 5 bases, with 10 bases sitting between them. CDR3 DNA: TGTGCCAGCAGCTTTTCCTTGGGGGAGACCCAGTACTTC. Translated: CASSFSLGETQYF.

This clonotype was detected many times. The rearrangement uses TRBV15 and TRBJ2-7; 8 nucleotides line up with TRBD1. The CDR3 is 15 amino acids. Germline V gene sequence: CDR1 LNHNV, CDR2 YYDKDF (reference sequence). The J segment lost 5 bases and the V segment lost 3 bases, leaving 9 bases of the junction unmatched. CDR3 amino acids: CATSRDRVDFHEQYF. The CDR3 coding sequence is TGTGCCACCAGCAGGGACAGGGTTGATTTCCACGAGCAGTACTTC.

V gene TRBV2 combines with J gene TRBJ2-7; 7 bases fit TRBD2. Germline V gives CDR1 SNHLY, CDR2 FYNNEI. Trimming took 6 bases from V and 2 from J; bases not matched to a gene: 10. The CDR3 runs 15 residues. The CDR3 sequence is CASSATASGTYEQYF. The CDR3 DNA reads TGTGCCAGCAGCGCAACAGCTAGCGGCACCTACGAGCAGTACTTC.

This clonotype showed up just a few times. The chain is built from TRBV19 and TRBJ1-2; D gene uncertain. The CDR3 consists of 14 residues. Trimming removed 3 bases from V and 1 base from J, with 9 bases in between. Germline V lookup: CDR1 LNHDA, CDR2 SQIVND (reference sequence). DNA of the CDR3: TGTGCCAGTAGTATGCTGGGTTTTAACTATGGCTACACCTTC. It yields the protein CASSMLGFNYGYTF.

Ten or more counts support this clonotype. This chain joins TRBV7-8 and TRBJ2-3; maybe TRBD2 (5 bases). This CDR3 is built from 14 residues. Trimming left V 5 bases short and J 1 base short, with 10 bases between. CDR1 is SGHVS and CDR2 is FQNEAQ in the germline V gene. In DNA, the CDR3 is TGTGCCAGCAGCCCGTACGGGGGCACAGATACGCAGTATTTT. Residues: CASSPYGGTDTQYF.

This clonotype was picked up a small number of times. The DNA of the CDR3 is TGTGCCAGCAGGACCACGACCCTTATGAACTATGGCTACACCTTC. It yields the protein CASRTTTLMNYGYTF. V and J are TRBV28 and TRBJ1-2, with D unresolved. CDR3 length equals 15 residues. With 6 bases removed from V and 2 bases from J, the gap between germline ends came to 16 bases. Per the germline V gene, CDR1 is MDHEN and CDR2 is SYDVKM.